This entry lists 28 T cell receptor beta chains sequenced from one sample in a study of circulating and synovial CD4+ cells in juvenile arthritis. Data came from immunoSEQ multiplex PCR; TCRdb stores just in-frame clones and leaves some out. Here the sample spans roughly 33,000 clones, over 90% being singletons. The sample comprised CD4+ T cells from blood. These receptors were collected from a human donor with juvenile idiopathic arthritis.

CDR3 sequence: CASSFRTSGGYNEQFF. The CDR3 coding sequence is TGTGCCAGCAGCTTCAGGACTAGCGGGGGGTACAATGAGCAGTTCTTC. This chain connects TRBV7-2 to TRBJ2-1; 14 bases map to TRBD2. Germline CDR1 is SGHTA and CDR2 is FQGNSA. The CDR3 totals 16 residues. Trimming took 3 bases from V and 4 from J; bases not matched to a gene: 2.

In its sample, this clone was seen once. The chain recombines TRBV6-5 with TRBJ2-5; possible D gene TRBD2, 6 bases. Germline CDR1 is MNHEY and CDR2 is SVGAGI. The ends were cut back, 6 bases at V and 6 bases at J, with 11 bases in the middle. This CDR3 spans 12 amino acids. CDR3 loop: CASSRDFKTQYF. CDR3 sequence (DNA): TGTGCCAGCAGCCGGGACTTTAAGACCCAGTACTTC.

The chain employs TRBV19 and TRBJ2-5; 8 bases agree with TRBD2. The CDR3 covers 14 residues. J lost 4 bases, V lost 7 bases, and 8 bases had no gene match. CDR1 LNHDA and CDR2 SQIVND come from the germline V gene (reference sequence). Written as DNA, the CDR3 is TGTGCCAGTACCCCGATGGCGGGAGGAGAGACCCAGTACTTC. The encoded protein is CASTPMAGGETQYF.

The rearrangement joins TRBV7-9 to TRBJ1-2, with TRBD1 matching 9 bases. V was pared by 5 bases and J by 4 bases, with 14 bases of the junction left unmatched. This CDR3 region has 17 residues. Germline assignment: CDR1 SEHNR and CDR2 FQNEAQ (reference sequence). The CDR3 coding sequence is TGTGCCAGCAGCCCAAACATCAAAGGACAGGGGCTCTATGGCTACACCTTC. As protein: CASSPNIKGQGLYGYTF.

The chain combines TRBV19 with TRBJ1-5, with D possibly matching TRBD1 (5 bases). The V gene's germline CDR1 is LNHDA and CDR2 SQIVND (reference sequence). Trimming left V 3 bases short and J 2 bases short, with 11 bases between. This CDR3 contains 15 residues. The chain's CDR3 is CASSMGGVGNQPQHF. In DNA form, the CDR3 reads TGTGCCAGTAGTATGGGGGGGGTTGGCAATCAGCCCCAGCATTTT.

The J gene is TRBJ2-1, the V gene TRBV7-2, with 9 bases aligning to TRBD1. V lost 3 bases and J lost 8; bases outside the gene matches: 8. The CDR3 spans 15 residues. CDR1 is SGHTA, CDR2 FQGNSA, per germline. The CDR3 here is CASSFGQGSGYEQFF. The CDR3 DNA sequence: TGTGCCAGCAGCTTCGGACAGGGGAGTGGGTATGAGCAGTTCTTC.

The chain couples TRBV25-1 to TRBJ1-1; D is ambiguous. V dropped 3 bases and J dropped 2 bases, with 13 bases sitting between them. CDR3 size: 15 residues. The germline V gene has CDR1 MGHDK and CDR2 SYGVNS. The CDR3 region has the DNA TGTGCCAGCAGTGACTCTTACCCCCTAAACACTGAAGCTTTCTTT. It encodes CASSDSYPLNTEAFF.

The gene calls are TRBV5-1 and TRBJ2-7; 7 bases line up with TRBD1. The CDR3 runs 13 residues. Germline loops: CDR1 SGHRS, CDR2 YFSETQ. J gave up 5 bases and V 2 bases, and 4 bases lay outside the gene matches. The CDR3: CASSFSTGDEQYF. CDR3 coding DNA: TGCGCCAGCAGCTTTTCTACAGGGGACGAGCAGTACTTC.

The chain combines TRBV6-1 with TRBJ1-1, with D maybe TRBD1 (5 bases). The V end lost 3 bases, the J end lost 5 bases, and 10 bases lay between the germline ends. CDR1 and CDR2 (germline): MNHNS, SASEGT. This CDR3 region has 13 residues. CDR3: CASSDEGRTEAFF. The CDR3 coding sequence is TGTGCCAGCAGTGACGAGGGGAGGACTGAAGCTTTCTTT.

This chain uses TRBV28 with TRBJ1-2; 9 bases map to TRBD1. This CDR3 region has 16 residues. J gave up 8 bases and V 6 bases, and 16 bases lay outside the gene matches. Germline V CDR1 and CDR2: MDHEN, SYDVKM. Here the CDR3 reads CASSPYPGQGLGGYTF. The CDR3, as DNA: TGTGCCAGCAGCCCCTACCCCGGACAGGGGCTGGGGGGCTACACCTTC.

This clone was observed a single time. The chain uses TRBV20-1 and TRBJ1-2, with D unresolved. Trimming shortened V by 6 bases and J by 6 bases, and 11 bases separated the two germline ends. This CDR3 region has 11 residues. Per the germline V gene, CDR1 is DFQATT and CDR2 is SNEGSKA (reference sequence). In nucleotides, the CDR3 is TGCAGTGCACGGGTCGAAAATGGCTACACCTTC. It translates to CSARVENGYTF.

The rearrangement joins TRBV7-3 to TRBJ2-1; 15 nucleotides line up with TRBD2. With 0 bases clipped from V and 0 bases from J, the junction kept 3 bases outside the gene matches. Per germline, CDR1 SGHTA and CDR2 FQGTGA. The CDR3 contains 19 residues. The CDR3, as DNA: TGTGCCAGCAGCTTAACTCCGGGACTAGCGGGAGGCTCCTACAATGAGCAGTTCTTC. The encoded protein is CASSLTPGLAGGSYNEQFF. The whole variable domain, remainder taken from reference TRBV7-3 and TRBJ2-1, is GAGVSQTPSNKVTEKGKYVELRCDPISGHTALYWYRQSLGQGPEFLIYFQGTGAADDSGLPNDRFFAVRPEGSVSTLKIQRTERGDSAVYLCASSLTPGLAGGSYNEQFFGPGTRLTVL.

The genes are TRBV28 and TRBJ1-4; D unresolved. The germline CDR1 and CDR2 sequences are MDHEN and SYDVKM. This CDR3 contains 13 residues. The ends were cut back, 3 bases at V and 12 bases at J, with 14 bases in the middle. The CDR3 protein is CASSLGPPAELFF. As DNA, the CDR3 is TGTGCCAGCAGTTTGGGCCCTCCAGCGGAACTGTTTTTT.

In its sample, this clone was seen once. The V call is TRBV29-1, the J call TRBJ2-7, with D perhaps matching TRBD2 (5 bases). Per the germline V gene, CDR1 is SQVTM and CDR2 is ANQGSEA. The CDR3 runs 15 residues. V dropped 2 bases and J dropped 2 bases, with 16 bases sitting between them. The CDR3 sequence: CSVELLRGRAYEQYF. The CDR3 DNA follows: TGCAGCGTTGAACTGCTTCGAGGGCGCGCCTACGAGCAGTACTTC.

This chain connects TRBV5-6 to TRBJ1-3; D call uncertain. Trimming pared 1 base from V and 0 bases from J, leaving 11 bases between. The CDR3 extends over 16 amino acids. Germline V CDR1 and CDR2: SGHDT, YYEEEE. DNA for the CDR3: TGTGCCAGCAGCTTGTCAGGCCGCTACTCTGGAAACACCATATATTTT. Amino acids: CASSLSGRYSGNTIYF. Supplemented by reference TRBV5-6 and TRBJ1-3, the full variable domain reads DAGVTQSPTHLIKTRGQQVTLRCSPKSGHDTVSWYQQALGQGPQFIFQYYEEEERQRGNFPDRFSGHQFPNYSSELNVNALLLGDSALYLCASSLSGRYSGNTIYFGEGSWLTVV.

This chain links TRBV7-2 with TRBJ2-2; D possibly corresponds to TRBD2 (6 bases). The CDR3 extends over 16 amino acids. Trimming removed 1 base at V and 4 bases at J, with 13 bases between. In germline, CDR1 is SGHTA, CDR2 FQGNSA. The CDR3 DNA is TGTGCCAGCAGCTTAGACGGGAGCTCGGGCACCGGGGAGCTGTTTTTT. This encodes CASSLDGSSGTGELFF. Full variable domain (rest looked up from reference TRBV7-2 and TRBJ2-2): GAGVSQSPSNKVTEKGKDVELRCDPISGHTALYWYRQSLGQGLEFLIYFQGNSAPDKSGLPSDRFSAERTGGSVSTLTIQRTQQEDSAVYLCASSLDGSSGTGELFFGEGSRLTVL.

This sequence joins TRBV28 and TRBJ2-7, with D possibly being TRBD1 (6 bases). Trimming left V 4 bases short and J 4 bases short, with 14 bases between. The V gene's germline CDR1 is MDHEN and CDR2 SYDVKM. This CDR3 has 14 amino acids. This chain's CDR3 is CASSSGSQGYEQYF. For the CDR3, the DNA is TGTGCCAGCAGTTCAGGTAGTCAGGGGTACGAGCAGTACTTC.

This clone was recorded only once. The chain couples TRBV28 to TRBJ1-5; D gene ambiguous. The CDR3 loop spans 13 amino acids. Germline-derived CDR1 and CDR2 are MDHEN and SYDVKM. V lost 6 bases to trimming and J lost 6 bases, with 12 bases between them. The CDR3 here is CASREVAVQPQHF. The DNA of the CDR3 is TGTGCCAGCAGAGAGGTGGCGGTTCAGCCCCAGCATTTT.

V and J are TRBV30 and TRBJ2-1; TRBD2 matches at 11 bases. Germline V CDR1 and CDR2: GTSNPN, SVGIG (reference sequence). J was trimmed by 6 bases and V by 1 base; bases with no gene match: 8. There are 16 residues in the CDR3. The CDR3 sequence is CAWSEVAGGPSNEQFF. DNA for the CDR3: TGTGCCTGGAGTGAGGTAGCGGGGGGGCCGTCCAATGAGCAGTTCTTC.

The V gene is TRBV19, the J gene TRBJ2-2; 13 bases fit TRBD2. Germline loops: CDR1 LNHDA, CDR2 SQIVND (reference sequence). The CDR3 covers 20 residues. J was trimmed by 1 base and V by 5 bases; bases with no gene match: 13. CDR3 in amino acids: CASSLHRGGLAGKNTGELFF. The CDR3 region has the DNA TGTGCCAGTAGTCTTCACCGGGGGGGACTAGCGGGGAAGAACACCGGGGAGCTGTTTTTT.

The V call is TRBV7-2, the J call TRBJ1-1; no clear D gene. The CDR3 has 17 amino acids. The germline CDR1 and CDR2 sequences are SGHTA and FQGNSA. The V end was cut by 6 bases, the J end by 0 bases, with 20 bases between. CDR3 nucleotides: TGTGCCAGCAGTATTAAGTCAGGCCCTCTTATGAACACTGAAGCTTTCTTT. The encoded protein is CASSIKSGPLMNTEAFF.

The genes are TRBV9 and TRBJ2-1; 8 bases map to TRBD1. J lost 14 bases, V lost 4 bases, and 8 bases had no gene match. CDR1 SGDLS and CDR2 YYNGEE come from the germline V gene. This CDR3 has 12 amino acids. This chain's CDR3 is CASSPMDRAEFF. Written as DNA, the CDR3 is TGTGCCAGCAGCCCGATGGACAGGGCTGAGTTCTTC.

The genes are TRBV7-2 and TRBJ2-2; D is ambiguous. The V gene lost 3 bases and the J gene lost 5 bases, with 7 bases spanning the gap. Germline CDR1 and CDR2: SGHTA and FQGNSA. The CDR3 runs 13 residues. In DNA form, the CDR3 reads TGTGCCAGCAGCTTTTTATCGACCGGGGAGCTGTTTTTT. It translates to CASSFLSTGELFF.

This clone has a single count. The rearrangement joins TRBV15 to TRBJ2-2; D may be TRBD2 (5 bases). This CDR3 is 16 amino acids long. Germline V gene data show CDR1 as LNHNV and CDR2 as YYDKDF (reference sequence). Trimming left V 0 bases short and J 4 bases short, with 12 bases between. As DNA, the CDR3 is TGTGCCACCAGCAGAGATCGGGGTAATCCCACCGGGGAGCTGTTTTTT. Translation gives CATSRDRGNPTGELFF.

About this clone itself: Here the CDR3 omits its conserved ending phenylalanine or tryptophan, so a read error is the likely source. The CDR3 DNA is TGTGCCAGCAGACCCAAGCAGAACCCAGGGGGCGAGCATAGCAATCAGCCCCAGCATTCT. Translating gives CASRPKQNPGGEHSNQPQHS. The chain is built from TRBV27 and TRBJ1-5; 8 nucleotides agree with TRBD1. Germline CDR1 MNHEY, CDR2 SMNVEV (reference sequence). This CDR3 region has 20 residues. Trimming at V came to 6 bases and at J to 0 bases, leaving 19 bases not matched to a gene.

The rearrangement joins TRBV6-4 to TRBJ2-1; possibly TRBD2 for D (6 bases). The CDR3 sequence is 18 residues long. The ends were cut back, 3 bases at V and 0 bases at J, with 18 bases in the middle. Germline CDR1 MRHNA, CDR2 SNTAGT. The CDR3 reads CASSDSVLARSSYNEQFF. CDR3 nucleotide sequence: TGTGCCAGCAGTGATTCTGTTCTAGCGCGGAGCTCCTACAATGAGCAGTTCTTC.

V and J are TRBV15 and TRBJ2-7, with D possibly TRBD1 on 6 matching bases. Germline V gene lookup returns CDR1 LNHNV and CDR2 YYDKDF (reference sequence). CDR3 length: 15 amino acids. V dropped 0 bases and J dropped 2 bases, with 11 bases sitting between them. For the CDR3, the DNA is TGTGCCACCAGCAGAGATGATACAGGGACCTACGAGCAGTACTTC. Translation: CATSRDDTGTYEQYF.

DNA of the CDR3: TGTGCCAGCAGTCTAGACAGAGTTCGACAGTACTTC. As protein: CASSLDRVRQYF. This chain joins TRBV6-5 and TRBJ2-4; a weak D match, TRBD1 (5 bases). Germline CDR1 reads MNHEY; CDR2 reads SVGAGI. Trimming pared 5 bases from V and 13 bases from J, leaving 15 bases between. The CDR3 has 12 residues.